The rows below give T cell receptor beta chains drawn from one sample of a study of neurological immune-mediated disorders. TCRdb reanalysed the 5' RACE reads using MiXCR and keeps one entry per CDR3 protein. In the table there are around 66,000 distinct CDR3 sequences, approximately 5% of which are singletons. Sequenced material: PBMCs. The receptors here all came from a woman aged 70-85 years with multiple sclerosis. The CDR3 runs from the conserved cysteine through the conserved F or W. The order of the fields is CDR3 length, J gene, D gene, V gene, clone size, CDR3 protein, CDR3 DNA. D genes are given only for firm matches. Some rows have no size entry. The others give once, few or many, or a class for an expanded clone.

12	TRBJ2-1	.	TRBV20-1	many	CSASGGYNEQFF	TGCAGTGCTAGCGGGGGTTACAATGAGCAGTTCTTC
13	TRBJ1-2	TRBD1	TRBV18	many	CASSTGQGFGYTF	TGTGCCAGCTCAACGGGACAGGGTTTCGGCTACACCTTC
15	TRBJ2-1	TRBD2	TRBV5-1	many	CASSSSGVSYNEQFF	TGCGCCAGCAGCTCAAGCGGGGTCTCCTACAATGAGCAGTTCTTC
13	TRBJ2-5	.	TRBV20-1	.	CSARSGSGETQYF	TGCAGTGCTAGATCCGGGAGTGGAGAGACCCAGTACTTC
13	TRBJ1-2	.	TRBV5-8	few	CASSLDRVDGYTF	TGTGCCAGCAGCTTGGACAGGGTGGACGGCTACACCTTC
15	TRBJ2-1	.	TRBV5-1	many	CASSSSAGAFKEQFF	TGCGCCAGCAGCTCTTCAGCGGGCGCCTTTAAGGAGCAGTTCTTC
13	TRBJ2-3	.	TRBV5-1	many	CASSPGSTDTQYF	TGCGCCAGCAGCCCAGGAAGCACAGATACGCAGTATTTT
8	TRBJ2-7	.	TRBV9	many	CASSALAF	TGTGCCAGCAGCGCCCTGGCCTTC
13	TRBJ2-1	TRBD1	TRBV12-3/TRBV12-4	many	CASREQGYNEQFF	TGTGCCAGCAGAGAACAGGGGTACAATGAGCAGTTCTTC
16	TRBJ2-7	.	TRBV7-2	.	CASSVLRGSVSYEQYF	TGTGCCAGCAGCGTCCTTAGGGGATCGGTATCCTACGAGCAGTACTTC
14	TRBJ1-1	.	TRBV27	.	CASSLRGPRTEAFF	TGTGCCAGCAGTTTACGGGGACCCCGAACTGAAGCTTTCTTT
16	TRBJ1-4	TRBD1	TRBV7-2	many	CASSLGGTATNEKLFF	TGTGCCAGCAGCCTGGGGGGGACAGCAACTAATGAAAAACTGTTTTTT
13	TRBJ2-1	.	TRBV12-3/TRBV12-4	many	CASSFLSGNEQFF	TGTGCCAGCAGTTTCCTGTCGGGCAATGAGCAGTTCTTC
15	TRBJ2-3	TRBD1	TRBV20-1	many	CSARMGQGESDTQYF	TGCAGTGCGCGTATGGGACAGGGTGAATCAGATACGCAGTATTTT
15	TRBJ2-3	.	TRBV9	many	CASSVAAPDTDTQYF	TGTGCCAGCAGCGTAGCGGCCCCTGACACAGATACGCAGTATTTT
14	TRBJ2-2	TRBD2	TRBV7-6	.	CASSFSSGAGELFF	TGTGCCAGCAGCTTCTCTAGCGGAGCCGGGGAGCTGTTTTTT
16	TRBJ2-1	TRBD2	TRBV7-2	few	CASSWKGTSGYNEQFF	TGTGCCAGCAGCTGGAAAGGGACTAGCGGATACAATGAGCAGTTCTTC
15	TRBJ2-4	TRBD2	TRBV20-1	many	CSARDSGRPLSIQYF	TGCAGTGCTAGAGATAGCGGGAGGCCCCTGAGCATTCAGTACTTC
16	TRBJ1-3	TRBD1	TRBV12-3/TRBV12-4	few	CASSSRQGLYGNTIYF	TGTGCCAGCAGTTCAAGACAGGGACTATATGGAAACACCATATATTTT
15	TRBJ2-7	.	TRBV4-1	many	CASSQLAASINEQYF	TGCGCCAGCAGCCAACTTGCGGCTAGCATCAACGAGCAGTACTTC
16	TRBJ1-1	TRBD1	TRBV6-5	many	CASSPGTAYMNTEAFF	TGTGCCAGCAGTCCCGGGACAGCTTACATGAACACTGAAGCTTTCTTT
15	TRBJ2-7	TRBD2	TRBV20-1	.	CSARGGLAEGYEQYF	TGCAGTGCTAGAGGGGGACTAGCGGAAGGATACGAGCAGTACTTC
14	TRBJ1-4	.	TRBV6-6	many	CASSRGEKTEKLFF	TGTGCCAGCAGTCGGGGGGAGAAGACTGAAAAACTGTTTTTT
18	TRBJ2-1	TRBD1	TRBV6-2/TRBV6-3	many	CASSDNRLGQGAGTEQFF	TGTGCCAGCAGCGACAACAGGCTGGGACAGGGGGCAGGGACTGAGCAGTTCTTC
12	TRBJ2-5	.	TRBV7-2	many	CASSLPFETQYF	TGTGCCAGCAGCCTCCCATTTGAGACCCAGTACTTC
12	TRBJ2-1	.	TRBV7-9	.	CASSSGVNEQFF	TGTGCCAGCAGCTCGGGAGTCAATGAGCAGTTCTTC
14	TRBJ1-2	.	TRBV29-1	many	CSVEGPGTSYGYTF	TGCAGCGTTGAAGGTCCCGGGACGTCTTATGGCTACACCTTC
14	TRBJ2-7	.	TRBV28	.	CASRNGGSSYEQYF	TGTGCCAGCAGAAACGGGGGCAGCTCCTACGAGCAGTACTTC
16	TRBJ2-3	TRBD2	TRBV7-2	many	CASIEAYGRGADTQYF	TGTGCCAGCATCGAAGCATACGGGAGGGGAGCAGATACGCAGTATTTT
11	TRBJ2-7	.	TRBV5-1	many	CASREGYEQYF	TGCGCCAGCAGAGAGGGCTACGAGCAGTACTTC
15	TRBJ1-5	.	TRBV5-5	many	CASSLTPAPYQPQHF	TGTGCCAGCAGCTTAACGCCAGCCCCCTATCAGCCCCAGCATTTT
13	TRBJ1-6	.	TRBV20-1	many	CSALPVNNSPLHF	TGCAGTGCTTTACCAGTGAACAATTCACCCCTCCACTTT
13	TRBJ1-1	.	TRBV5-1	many	CASSQGTNTEAFF	TGCGCCAGCAGCCAGGGCACCAACACTGAAGCTTTCTTT
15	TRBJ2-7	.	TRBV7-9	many	CASSSRDGFSYEQYF	TGTGCCAGCAGCTCAAGGGACGGATTTTCCTACGAGCAGTACTTC
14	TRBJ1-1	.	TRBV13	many	CASSLRRANTEAFF	TGTGCCAGCAGCTTAAGGAGGGCCAACACTGAAGCTTTCTTT
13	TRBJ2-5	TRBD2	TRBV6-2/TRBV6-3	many	CASSYSGSGTQYF	TGTGCCAGCAGTTACAGCGGGAGTGGAACCCAGTACTTC
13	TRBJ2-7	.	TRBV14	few	CASSDLTLYEQYF	TGTGCCAGCAGTGATCTGACACTCTACGAGCAGTACTTC
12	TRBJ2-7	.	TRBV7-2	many	CASSLVLVEQYF	TGTGCCAGCAGCTTAGTACTGGTGGAGCAGTACTTC
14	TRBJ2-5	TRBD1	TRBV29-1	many	CSVVRQGNQETQYF	TGCAGCGTTGTAAGACAGGGGAACCAAGAGACCCAGTACTTC
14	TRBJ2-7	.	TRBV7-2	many	CASSLGVGGGEQYF	TGTGCCAGCAGCTTAGGTGTGGGAGGCGGCGAGCAGTACTTC
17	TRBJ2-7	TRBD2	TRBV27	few	CASTPVLAGGPSGEQYF	TGTGCCAGCACCCCGGTGCTAGCGGGAGGGCCTTCAGGCGAGCAGTACTTC
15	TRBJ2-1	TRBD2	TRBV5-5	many	CASRFLAVTYNEQFF	TGTGCCAGCAGATTTCTAGCGGTTACTTACAATGAGCAGTTCTTC
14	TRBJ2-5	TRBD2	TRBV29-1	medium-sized	CSVDLADNQETQYF	TGCAGCGTTGATCTAGCGGATAATCAAGAGACCCAGTACTTC
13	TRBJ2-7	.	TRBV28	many	CASSEGGTYEQYF	TGTGCCAGCAGTGAGGGGGGGACCTACGAGCAGTACTTC